Below, 18 T cell receptor beta chains from the same sample are listed, as sequenced in a study of regulatory T cells in long-lasting Graves disease. The time point: persistent/refractory GD, antithyroid drugs over 5 years with positive TRAb. Isolated PBMC RNA provided the starting material for the TCR library. Sequencing libraries for TCR beta were prepared with iRepertoire HTBI primers and Arm-PCR of CDR3 regions. MiXCR was run by TCRdb on the multiplex PCR reads, yielding one entry per CDR3 protein. The table includes 400,000 to 500,000 distinct CDR3 sequences, 20% detected once. Sequenced material: peripheral blood mononuclear cells (PBMCs), taken when the disease was refractory, from a patient treated with antithyroid drugs. These receptors all stem from a female donor with Graves disease.

This clonotype has just a few counts. The chain joins TRBV20-1 to TRBJ2-7, with no clear D. V lost 1 base and J lost 0, with 10 bases in between. The length of the CDR3 is 14 residues. CDR1 is DFQATT, CDR2 SNEGSKA, per germline (reference sequence). In nucleotides, the CDR3 is TGCAGTGCTAGAGTCTGGGAAACCTCCTACGAGCAGTACTTC. Encoded protein: CSARVWETSYEQYF.

At least ten counts were recorded for this clonotype. This rearrangement joins TRBV28 to TRBJ2-4; D is unresolved. Germline V lookup: CDR1 MDHEN, CDR2 SYDVKM. This CDR3 contains 15 residues. Trimming cost V 2 bases and J 1 base, with 9 bases left between them. CDR3 in amino acids: CASSLGIGAKNIQYF. The DNA for the CDR3 is TGTGCCAGCAGTTTAGGAATTGGGGCCAAAAACATTCAGTACTTC.

The chain couples TRBV12-3 or TRBV12-4 to TRBJ2-7; 9 nucleotides line up with TRBD1. The V and J ends lost 5 bases and 3 bases, in that order; junction bases with no gene match: 8. The CDR3 is 15 residues long. The CDR3 loop is CASSPRQGGYYEQYF. The CDR3 bases are TGTGCCAGCAGTCCCCGACAGGGGGGATACTACGAGCAGTACTTC.

This clonotype was detected only a few times. The chain couples TRBV27 to TRBJ2-7, with 7 positions matching TRBD1. The germline gives CDR1 MNHEY, CDR2 SMNVEV (reference sequence). The V segment lost 3 bases and the J segment 3 bases; nucleotides outside the gene matches: 11. The CDR3 is made up of 16 amino acids. In DNA, the CDR3 is TGTGCCAGCAGTTTTTCCTCCCCGGGACAGAGCTACGAGCAGTACTTC. Protein sequence: CASSFSSPGQSYEQYF.

This clonotype was picked up many times. The chain combines TRBV7-9 with TRBJ2-7, with D uncertain. The CDR3 is made up of 13 amino acids. The V and J ends lost 6 bases and 0 bases respectively, with 9 bases between them. Germline assignment: CDR1 SEHNR and CDR2 FQNEAQ (reference sequence). The CDR3 here is CASRKTTSYEQYF. In DNA form, the CDR3 reads TGTGCCAGCAGGAAAACTACCTCCTACGAGCAGTACTTC.

This clonotype was counted at least ten times. The genes are TRBV6-2 or TRBV6-3 and TRBJ2-3; 7 bases are a match to TRBD1. Germline V gene lookup returns CDR1 MNHEY and CDR2 SVGEGT. The CDR3 spans 14 residues. Germline trimming cut 6 bases from V and 4 bases from J; bases unmatched to any gene: 7. The CDR3 is CASSYDRVPDTQYF. The CDR3 DNA is TGTGCCAGCAGCTACGACAGGGTTCCAGATACGCAGTATTTT.

At least ten counts were recorded for this clonotype. The rearrangement links TRBV28 to TRBJ2-2; a possible D gene is TRBD2 (6 bases). Germline CDR1 MDHEN, CDR2 SYDVKM. The V end was cut by 6 bases, the J end by 5 bases, with 19 bases between. The CDR3 runs to 16 residues. The CDR3 sequence is CASSLGTSAATGELFF. In nucleotides, the CDR3 is TGTGCCAGCAGCCTGGGGACTTCCGCGGCAACCGGGGAGCTGTTTTTT. The full variable domain, in which reference TRBV28 and TRBJ2-2 provide the parts outside the CDR3, is DVKVTQSSRYLVKRTGEKVFLECVQDMDHENMFWYRQDPGLGLRLIYFSYDVKMKEKGDIPEGYSVSREKKERFSLILESASTNQTSMYLCASSLGTSAATGELFFGEGSRLTVL.

This clonotype was recorded at least ten times. V usage is TRBV6-5 and J usage is TRBJ1-1; tentatively, D is TRBD1 (6 bases). Trimming cost V 2 bases and J 4 bases, with 8 bases left between them. Germline lookup yields CDR1 MNHEY and CDR2 SVGAGI. CDR3 length equals 13 residues. CDR3 DNA: TGTGCCAGCAGTTACCAGGGGTTCACTGAAGCTTTCTTT. It specifies CASSYQGFTEAFF.

This clonotype was counted a single time. The junction and the germline gene differ at one end; a read error may be behind it. The chain is built from TRBV5-6 and TRBJ2-5; TRBD2 matches 8 bases. The CDR3 has 14 amino acids. Germline V lookup: CDR1 SGHDT, CDR2 YYEEEE. This chain's CDR3 is CTSSWGLEKETQYF. The CDR3 DNA reads as TGTACCAGCAGCTGGGGACTAGAGAAAGAGACCCAGTACTTC.

There are many counts of this clonotype. This chain links TRBV7-2 with TRBJ2-7; no clear D gene. The CDR3 has 13 residues. Between the trimmed V and J ends, which lost 1 base and 3 bases, there was a span of 7 bases. The V gene's germline CDR1 is SGHTA and CDR2 FQGNSA. The CDR3 DNA sequence: TGTGCCAGCAGCTTAGGGTCTATCTACGAGCAGTACTTC. This codes for CASSLGSIYEQYF. Drawing the rest from reference TRBV7-2 and TRBJ2-7, the complete variable domain is GAGVSQSPSNKVTEKGKDVELRCDPISGHTALYWYRQSLGQGLEFLIYFQGNSAPDKSGLPSDRFSAERTGGSVSTLTIQRTQQEDSAVYLCASSLGSIYEQYFGPGTRLTVT.

This clonotype was observed at least ten times. This chain links TRBV28 with TRBJ2-7; D gene ambiguous. The CDR3 has 14 amino acids. CDR1 and CDR2 from the germline V gene are MDHEN and SYDVKM. V dropped 5 bases and J dropped 3 bases, with 14 bases sitting between them. The CDR3 protein is CASSPQFILYEQYF. In DNA form, the CDR3 reads TGTGCCAGCAGTCCTCAATTTATACTCTACGAGCAGTACTTC.

This clonotype has a handful of counts. This chain uses TRBV5-1 with TRBJ1-4; 12 bases line up with TRBD1. This CDR3 comprises 15 residues. V shed 3 bases and J 8 bases; nucleotides not matched to a gene: 5. In germline, CDR1 is SGHRS, CDR2 YFSETQ. CDR3 in amino acids: CASSSTGTGGEKLFF. The CDR3 nucleotides are TGCGCCAGCAGCTCGACCGGGACAGGGGGCGAAAAACTGTTTTTT.

The V and J genes are TRBV12-3 or TRBV12-4 and TRBJ2-7; perhaps TRBD1 as D (6 bases). The ends were cut back, 5 bases at V and 0 bases at J, with 14 bases in the middle. The CDR3 length is 15 residues. The CDR3 nucleotides read TGTGCCAGCAGTCCGTACAGGGCGAACTCCTACGAGCAGTACTTC. It is translated as CASSPYRANSYEQYF.

In this sample, this clonotype turned up a few times. The chain combines TRBV28 with TRBJ2-1; D is uncertain. Germline V lookup: CDR1 MDHEN, CDR2 SYDVKM. CDR3 length: 14 residues. The V end was cut by 4 bases, the J end by 6 bases, with 13 bases between. The DNA for the CDR3 is TGTGCCAGCAGTTCCGTGATGTACCCCAATGAGCAGTTCTTC. This sequence encodes CASSSVMYPNEQFF.

The CDR3 loop reads CASSHTGGELFF. The DNA of the CDR3 is TGTGCCAGCAGTCACACAGGGGGGGAGCTGTTTTTT. The gene calls are TRBV27 and TRBJ2-2; TRBD1 is a possible D gene (6 bases). Per the germline V gene, CDR1 is MNHEY and CDR2 is SMNVEV (reference sequence). The CDR3 runs to 12 residues. Trimming pared 5 bases from V and 8 bases from J, leaving 9 bases between.

In this sample, this clonotype turned up many times. This rearrangement joins TRBV2 to TRBJ2-7; TRBD2 is a possible D gene (5 bases). The CDR3 runs to 14 residues. With 5 bases removed from V and 0 bases from J, the gap between germline ends came to 11 bases. CDR1 is SNHLY and CDR2 is FYNNEI in the germline V gene. The chain's CDR3 is CASSPGLNSYEQYF. CDR3 DNA: TGTGCCAGCAGTCCAGGACTGAACTCCTACGAGCAGTACTTC.

The chain employs TRBV24-1 and TRBJ2-1; 7 bases match TRBD1. The germline CDR1 and CDR2 sequences are KGHDR and SFDVKD. This CDR3 has 16 amino acids. The ends lost 3 bases at V and 2 bases at J; junction bases unmatched: 6. The DNA for the CDR3 is TGTGCCACCAGTGATAGACGAGGGGGCCCCTACAATGAGCAGTTCTTC. Residues: CATSDRRGGPYNEQFF.

The sample holds a few counts of this clonotype. The chain recombines TRBV7-6 with TRBJ1-3, with D uncertain. CDR1 SGHVS and CDR2 FNYEAQ come from the germline V gene. V was cut by 0 bases and J by 0 bases, with 15 bases left in between. The CDR3 spans 18 residues. The CDR3 spells CASSLAIFRSSSGNTIYF. CDR3 coding DNA: TGTGCCAGCAGCTTAGCGATTTTTAGGAGTTCCTCTGGAAACACCATATATTTT.